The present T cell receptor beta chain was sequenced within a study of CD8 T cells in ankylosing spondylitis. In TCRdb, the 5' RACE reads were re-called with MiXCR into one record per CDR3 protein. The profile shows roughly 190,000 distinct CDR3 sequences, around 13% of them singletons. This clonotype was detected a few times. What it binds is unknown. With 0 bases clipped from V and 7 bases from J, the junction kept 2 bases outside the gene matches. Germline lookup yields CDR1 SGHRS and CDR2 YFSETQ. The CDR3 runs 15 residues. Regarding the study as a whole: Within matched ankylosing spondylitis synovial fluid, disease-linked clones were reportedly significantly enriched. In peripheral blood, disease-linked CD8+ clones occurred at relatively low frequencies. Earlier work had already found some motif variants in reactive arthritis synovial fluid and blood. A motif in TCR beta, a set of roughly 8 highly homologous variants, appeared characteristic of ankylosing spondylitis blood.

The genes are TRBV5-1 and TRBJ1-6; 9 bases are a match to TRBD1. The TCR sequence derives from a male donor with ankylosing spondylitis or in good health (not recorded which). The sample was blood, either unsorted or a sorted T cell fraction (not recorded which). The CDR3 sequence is CASSLAGQGNSPLHF. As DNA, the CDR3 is TGCGCCAGCAGCTTGGCTGGACAGGGGAATTCACCCCTCCACTTT.